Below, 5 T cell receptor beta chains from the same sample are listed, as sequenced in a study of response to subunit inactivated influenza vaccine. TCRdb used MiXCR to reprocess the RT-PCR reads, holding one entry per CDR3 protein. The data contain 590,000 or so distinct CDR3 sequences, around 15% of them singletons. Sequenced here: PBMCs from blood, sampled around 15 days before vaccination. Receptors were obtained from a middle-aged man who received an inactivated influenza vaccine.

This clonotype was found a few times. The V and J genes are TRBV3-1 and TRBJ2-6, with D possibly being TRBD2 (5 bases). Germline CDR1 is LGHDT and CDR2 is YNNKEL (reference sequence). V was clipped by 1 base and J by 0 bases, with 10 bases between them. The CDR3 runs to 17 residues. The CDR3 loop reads CASSQGSGSSGANVLTF. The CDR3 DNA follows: TGTGCCAGCAGCCAAGGAAGTGGGAGCTCTGGGGCCAACGTCCTGACTTTC.

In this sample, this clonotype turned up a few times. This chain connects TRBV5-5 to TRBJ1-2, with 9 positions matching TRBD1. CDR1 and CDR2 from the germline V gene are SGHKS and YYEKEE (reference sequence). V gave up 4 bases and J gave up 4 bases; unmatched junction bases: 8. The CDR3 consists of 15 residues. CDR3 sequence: CASSLTGGQGYGYTF. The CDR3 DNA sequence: TGTGCCAGCAGCCTCACCGGGGGACAGGGCTATGGCTACACCTTC.

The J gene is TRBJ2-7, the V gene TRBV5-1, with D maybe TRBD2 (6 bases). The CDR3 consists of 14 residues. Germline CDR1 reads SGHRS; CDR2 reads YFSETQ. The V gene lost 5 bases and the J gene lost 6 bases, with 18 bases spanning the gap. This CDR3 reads CASREGPGSGEQYF. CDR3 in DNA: TGCGCCAGCAGGGAGGGCCCGGGAAGCGGCGAGCAGTACTTC.

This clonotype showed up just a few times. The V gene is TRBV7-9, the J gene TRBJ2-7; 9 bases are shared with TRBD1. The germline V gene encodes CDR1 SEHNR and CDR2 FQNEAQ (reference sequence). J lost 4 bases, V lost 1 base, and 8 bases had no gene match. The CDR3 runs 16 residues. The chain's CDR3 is CASSLVPGQGVYEQYF. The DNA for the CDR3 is TGTGCCAGCAGCTTAGTTCCGGGACAGGGAGTTTACGAGCAGTACTTC.

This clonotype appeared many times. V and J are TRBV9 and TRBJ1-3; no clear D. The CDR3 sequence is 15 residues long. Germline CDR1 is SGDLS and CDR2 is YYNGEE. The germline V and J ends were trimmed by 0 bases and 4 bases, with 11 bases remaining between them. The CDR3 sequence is CASSVVPTQGNTIYF. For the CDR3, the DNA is TGTGCCAGCAGCGTAGTACCGACTCAAGGAAACACCATATATTTT.